A single sample is the source of the 20 T cell receptor beta chains below, sequenced in a study of a mutant IDH1 vaccine in newly diagnosed glioma. No antigen is known for these receptors. This sample's time point: week 47, end of study. Topical imiquimod accompanied each vaccine dose, which consisted of 300 ug of mutant IDH1 20-mer peptide. Here immunoSEQ multiplex PCR was the method, and the copy in TCRdb shows in-frame clones only, minus some. Found here are fewer than 45,000 clones, about 80% of them singletons; the top ten hold 18%. The material sequenced was PBMCs, taken from a glioma patient whose treatment included an IDH1 peptide vaccine. All receptors come from a man aged 18 to 30 with glioma. Some clones in this sample may be carry-over from other donors' samples.

This rearrangement joins TRBV2 to TRBJ1-2; D is unresolved. Germline loops: CDR1 SNHLY, CDR2 FYNNEI. The V and J ends lost 0 bases and 4 bases respectively, with 21 bases between them. The CDR3 consists of 18 residues. This CDR3 is CASSEALRTEIPSYGYTF. The CDR3 bases are TGTGCCAGCAGTGAAGCGCTTCGGACGGAGATTCCTAGCTATGGCTACACCTTC.

Turning to this clone: An end of the junction does not agree with germline; a read error may underlie this. J is TRBJ2-5 and V is TRBV7-7; the D gene is possibly TRBD1 (6 bases). CDR3 size: 13 residues. Germline V gene lookup returns CDR1 SSHAT and CDR2 FNYEAQ (reference sequence). The CDR3 here is CASSSQGSETQYF. The CDR3 DNA reads TGTGCTAGCAGCTCTCAGGGGAGCGAGACCCAGTACTTC.

The genes are TRBV28 and TRBJ2-7; 8 bases align to TRBD1. The CDR3 contains 16 residues. The germline CDR1 and CDR2 sequences are MDHEN and SYDVKM. The junction had 9 bases not matched to a gene; V was cut back by 2 bases and J by 3 bases. CDR3 nucleotide sequence: TGTGCCAGCAGTTTACCCACGGGACAGGAATACTACGAGCAGTACTTC. This gives the protein CASSLPTGQEYYEQYF.

This chain joins TRBV5-4 and TRBJ2-5, with D possibly TRBD2 on 6 matching bases. V lost 4 bases, J lost 3 bases, and 10 bases lay in between. The CDR3 length is 13 residues. Germline V gene data show CDR1 as SGHNT and CDR2 as YYREEE (reference sequence). The CDR3 nucleotides read TGTGCCAGCAGCCGGACTATAGAAGAGACCCAGTACTTC. As protein: CASSRTIEETQYF.

The chain is built from TRBV27 and TRBJ2-7; 10 bases align to TRBD1. Germline CDR1 is MNHEY and CDR2 is SMNVEV (reference sequence). The CDR3 runs 15 residues. V gave up 2 bases and J gave up 0 bases; unmatched junction bases: 1. Here the CDR3 DNA reads TGTGCCAGCAGTTTAGGGACAGGGGTCTCCTACGAGCAGTACTTC. Its protein product is CASSLGTGVSYEQYF.

The chain combines TRBV5-6 with TRBJ1-2; TRBD1 might be the D (5 bases). V shed 0 bases and J shed 5 bases, with 11 bases lying between them. CDR3 length: 14 amino acids. Looked up from germline, CDR1 is SGHDT and CDR2 is YYEEEE. CDR3 loop: CASSLGQGVYGYTF. Here the CDR3 DNA reads TGTGCCAGCAGCTTGGGGCAGGGAGTTTATGGCTACACCTTC. Variable domain in full (rest from reference TRBV5-6 and TRBJ1-2): DAGVTQSPTHLIKTRGQQVTLRCSPKSGHDTVSWYQQALGQGPQFIFQYYEEEERQRGNFPDRFSGHQFPNYSSELNVNALLLGDSALYLCASSLGQGVYGYTFGSGTRLTVV.

The V call is TRBV30, the J call TRBJ2-7; D unresolved. V lost 0 bases and J 3 bases, leaving 6 bases between the germline ends. This CDR3 is 12 amino acids long. Germline V lookup: CDR1 GTSNPN, CDR2 SVGIG (reference sequence). CDR3 amino acids: CAWSVSDYEQYF. CDR3 DNA: TGTGCCTGGAGTGTGTCAGACTACGAGCAGTACTTC.

Only one count was recorded for this clone. The chain carries TRBV7-2 and TRBJ1-3, with D tentatively TRBD1 (5 bases). The length of the CDR3 is 13 residues. Trimming shortened V by 2 bases and J by 8 bases, and 10 bases separated the two germline ends. Germline-derived CDR1 and CDR2 are SGHTA and FQGNSA. CDR3 DNA sequence: TGTGCCAGCAGCTTATGGGGGGGGTACACCATATATTTT. This translates into CASSLWGGYTIYF.

CDR3 in amino acids: CASSYLGGSSYNEQFF. The DNA of the CDR3 is TGTGCCAGCAGTTACCTTGGCGGGTCCTCCTACAATGAGCAGTTCTTC. The rearrangement uses TRBV6-5 and TRBJ2-1, with D perhaps TRBD2 (5 bases). Germline V gene data show CDR1 as MNHEY and CDR2 as SVGAGI. The CDR3 loop spans 16 amino acids. V lost 2 bases and J 0 bases, leaving 11 bases between the germline ends.

V is TRBV30 and J is TRBJ2-1; D not resolved. The germline gives CDR1 GTSNPN, CDR2 SVGIG (reference sequence). The CDR3 totals 12 residues. Trimming took 4 bases from V and 5 from J, leaving 9 bases between them. The chain's CDR3 is CAWTDHDNEQFF. As DNA, the CDR3 is TGTGCCTGGACCGACCATGACAATGAGCAGTTCTTC.

The chain links TRBV15 to TRBJ1-3; D call uncertain. The CDR3 runs to 14 residues. CDR1 is LNHNV, CDR2 YYDKDF, per germline (reference sequence). The ends were cut back, 8 bases at V and 7 bases at J, with 18 bases in the middle. CDR3 coding DNA: TGTGCCACCGGCGGCAGGTCGTCGGGGAACACCATATATTTT. This encodes CATGGRSSGNTIYF. Looking up the rest from reference TRBV15 and TRBJ1-3 gives the full variable domain: DAMVIQNPRYQVTQFGKPVTLSCSQTLNHNVMYWYQQKSSQAPKLLFHYYDKDFNNEADTPDNFQSRRPNTSFCFLDIRSPGLGDTAMYLCATGGRSSGNTIYFGEGSWLTVV.

This clone has only a few counts. The CDR3 coding sequence is TGTGCCAGCAGTGAACAGGGGAGCAATCAGCCCCAGCATTTT. Protein: CASSEQGSNQPQHF. This chain links TRBV2 with TRBJ1-5, with a tentative D call TRBD1 (6 bases). Germline assignment: CDR1 SNHLY and CDR2 FYNNEI. This CDR3 spans 14 amino acids. Trimming removed 2 bases from V and 1 base from J, with 6 bases in between.

The CDR3 protein is CSVEQWDKGSSNYGYTF. CDR3 bases: TGCAGCGTTGAACAGTGGGACAAGGGTTCCTCTAACTATGGCTACACCTTC. This sequence joins TRBV29-1 and TRBJ1-2; D might be TRBD1 (6 bases). In germline, CDR1 is SQVTM, CDR2 ANQGSEA. V was clipped by 2 bases and J by 0 bases, with 19 bases between them. There are 17 residues in the CDR3.

The CDR3 region has the DNA TGTGCCAGCAGCTCTGGGACTAGCGGGAGATACAATGAGCAGTTCTTC. Translating gives CASSSGTSGRYNEQFF. The rearrangement uses TRBV7-9 and TRBJ2-1; 14 bases line up with TRBD2. The germline V gene has CDR1 SEHNR and CDR2 FQNEAQ (reference sequence). Unmatched junction bases numbered 3, after V lost 4 bases and J lost 4 bases. The CDR3 runs to 16 residues.

V is TRBV7-9 and J is TRBJ2-7, with D uncertain. The CDR3 has 13 residues. Germline assignment: CDR1 SEHNR and CDR2 FQNEAQ (reference sequence). Trimming left V 1 base short and J 5 bases short, with 9 bases between. The CDR3 DNA reads TGTGCCAGCAGCTTAGGAGCAGGACACGAGCAGTACTTC. This gives the protein CASSLGAGHEQYF.

The chain is built from TRBV7-2 and TRBJ2-3, with 15 bases identical to TRBD2. Per the germline V gene, CDR1 is SGHTA and CDR2 is FQGNSA. CDR3 size: 18 residues. V shed 5 bases and J 3 bases; nucleotides not matched to a gene: 9. The CDR3 is CASSIGLAGGPGTDTQYF. In nucleotides, the CDR3 is TGTGCCAGCAGCATTGGACTAGCGGGAGGGCCGGGAACAGATACGCAGTATTTT. Drawing the rest from reference TRBV7-2 and TRBJ2-3, the complete variable domain is GAGVSQSPSNKVTEKGKDVELRCDPISGHTALYWYRQSLGQGLEFLIYFQGNSAPDKSGLPSDRFSAERTGGSVSTLTIQRTQQEDSAVYLCASSIGLAGGPGTDTQYFGPGTRLTVL.

Remarks on this clone: At one of its ends the junction is not consistent with the germline gene, which may arise from a read error. This chain joins TRBV28 and TRBJ1-1; tentative D call: TRBD1 (5 bases). The CDR3 consists of 12 residues. Germline CDR1 and CDR2: MDHEN and SYDVKM. The CDR3: CASSSRPGRRGF. CDR3 nucleotides: TGTGCCAGCAGTTCACGACCGGGACGGCGGGGCTTT.

To note about this clone: Other DNA variants within this sample encode the same CDR3. The chain employs TRBV2 and TRBJ2-1; the D gene is possibly TRBD1 (5 bases). Per the germline V gene, CDR1 is SNHLY and CDR2 is FYNNEI. V was cut by 5 bases and J by 0 bases, with 8 bases left in between. CDR3 size: 14 residues. CDR3 nucleotide sequence: TGTGCCAGCAGTTTAGACAGCTCCTACAATGAGCAGTTCTTC. It codes for CASSLDSSYNEQFF. Drawing the rest from reference TRBV2 and TRBJ2-1, the complete variable domain is EPEVTQTPSHQVTQMGQEVILRCVPISNHLYFYWYRQILGQKVEFLVSFYNNEISEKSEIFDDQFSVERPDGSNFTLKIRSTKLEDSAMYFCASSLDSSYNEQFFGPGTRLTVL.

V gene TRBV6-1 combines with J gene TRBJ1-1; possibly TRBD1 for D (5 bases). CDR1 MNHNS and CDR2 SASEGT come from the germline V gene. This CDR3 has 15 amino acids. The V gene lost 7 bases and the J gene lost 4 bases, with 19 bases spanning the gap. CDR3 DNA: TGTGCCAGCAATTGGGTAGGGGCCCCCCGCACTGAAGCTTTCTTT. It encodes CASNWVGAPRTEAFF.

The genes are TRBV7-9 and TRBJ2-2, with 9 bases that match TRBD1. The length of the CDR3 is 15 residues. Germline CDR1 and CDR2: SEHNR and FQNEAQ (reference sequence). V dropped 8 bases and J dropped 2; count of bases not matched to a gene: 6. The CDR3 DNA reads TGTGCCAGCCGTGGGGGACAGGGTAACACCGGGGAGCTGTTTTTT. This gives the protein CASRGGQGNTGELFF.